Following are 8 T cell receptor beta chains from one sample sequenced in a study of CD8 T cell repertoires and HIV-1 epitope variants. No antigen has been assigned to these receptors. Only in-frame clones appear in the TCRdb table, and some are missing; sequencing was by immunoSEQ multiplex PCR. The sample has 1,500 to 2,000 clones, 60% to 80% seen once. Sequenced input: cultured CD8+ T cells derived from PBMCs. All receptors come from a male donor with HIV.

V is TRBV7-3 and J is TRBJ2-3; 8 nucleotides match TRBD2. V dropped 3 bases and J dropped 2; count of bases not matched to a gene: 7. Germline assignment: CDR1 SGHTA and CDR2 FQGTGA. The CDR3 length is 16 residues. CDR3 sequence reads: CASSLGTLAATDTQYF. CDR3 nucleotide sequence: TGTGCCAGCAGCTTGGGGACACTAGCGGCCACAGATACGCAGTATTTT.

The rearrangement uses TRBV7-9 and TRBJ2-1; 10 nucleotides agree with TRBD2. The CDR3 runs 15 residues. With 5 bases clipped from V and 0 bases from J, the junction kept 1 base outside the gene matches. Germline V lookup: CDR1 SEHNR, CDR2 FQNEAQ (reference sequence). The CDR3, as DNA: TGTGCCAGCAGCCCTAGCGGGAGCTCCTACAATGAGCAGTTCTTC. This translates into CASSPSGSSYNEQFF.

V is TRBV15 and J is TRBJ1-1; D unresolved. The CDR3 extends over 14 amino acids. V was shortened by 3 bases and J by 4 bases, with 12 bases between the two germline ends. Per the germline V gene, CDR1 is LNHNV and CDR2 is YYDKDF (reference sequence). The CDR3 region has the DNA TGTGCCACCAGCAGTCTTCCTGGTGCCACTGAAGCTTTCTTT. Residues: CATSSLPGATEAFF.

This sequence joins TRBV27 and TRBJ1-2; TRBD1 might be the D (6 bases). This CDR3 has 13 amino acids. Germline values: CDR1 MNHEY, CDR2 SMNVEV (reference sequence). The V end lost 6 bases, the J end lost 8 bases, and 16 bases lay between the germline ends. CDR3: CASSPRGGHGYTF. The CDR3 region has the DNA TGTGCCAGCAGCCCCAGGGGAGGGCACGGCTACACCTTC.

CDR3 bases: TGTGCCAGCAGCCGCGATATCCCTGGCGACACTGAAGCTTTCTTT. Its protein product is CASSRDIPGDTEAFF. V and J are TRBV5-6 and TRBJ1-1, with unresolved D. This CDR3 has 15 amino acids. V lost 4 bases and J lost 3, with 16 bases in between. Germline CDR1 and CDR2: SGHDT and YYEEEE. Complete variable domain (other parts from reference TRBV5-6 and TRBJ1-1): DAGVTQSPTHLIKTRGQQVTLRCSPKSGHDTVSWYQQALGQGPQFIFQYYEEEERQRGNFPDRFSGHQFPNYSSELNVNALLLGDSALYLCASSRDIPGDTEAFFGQGTRLTVV.

The chain links TRBV27 to TRBJ2-1; 10 nucleotides agree with TRBD2. Germline V gives CDR1 MNHEY, CDR2 SMNVEV (reference sequence). The V segment lost 3 bases and the J segment 4 bases; nucleotides outside the gene matches: 3. The CDR3 extends over 15 amino acids. This CDR3 is CASSFTSGIYNEQFF. The CDR3 DNA follows: TGTGCCAGCAGTTTTACTAGCGGGATATACAATGAGCAGTTCTTC.

In nucleotides, the CDR3 is TGTGCCAGCAGCTCAGACATGCGGGGGGGCTTGTACTTC. Translating gives CASSSDMRGGLYF. The chain uses TRBV7-2 and TRBJ2-5, with 9 positions matching TRBD2. The V segment lost 4 bases and the J segment 13 bases; nucleotides outside the gene matches: 10. Germline assignment: CDR1 SGHTA and CDR2 FQGNSA. The CDR3 extends over 13 amino acids. The complete variable domain, with remaining parts taken from reference TRBV7-2 and TRBJ2-5, reads GAGVSQSPSNKVTEKGKDVELRCDPISGHTALYWYRQSLGQGLEFLIYFQGNSAPDKSGLPSDRFSAERTGGSVSTLTIQRTQQEDSAVYLCASSSDMRGGLYFGPGTRLLVL.

V is TRBV4-3 and J is TRBJ1-2, with a weak D call TRBD1 (6 bases). V was shortened by 5 bases and J by 3 bases, with 16 bases between the two germline ends. The CDR3 loop spans 15 amino acids. CDR1 is LGHNA and CDR2 is YSLEER in the germline V gene. DNA of the CDR3: TGCGCCAGCAGCGCAGGGGCCCTCCAAGACTATGGCTACACCTTC. It translates to CASSAGALQDYGYTF.